One and the same sample provided the 3 T cell receptor beta chains below, sequenced in a study of CD8 T cells in Susac syndrome (dated by TCRdb to between 2017 and 2020). Receptor amplification or capture employed the immunoSEQ multiplex PCR assay. RNA was extracted with the RNeasy kit and roughly 0.45 to 1 ug was reverse transcribed using random hexamers. TCRdb redid the processing of the public reads, applying fastp at Q25 and MiXCR, and retained in-frame beta chains. CDR3 protein duplicates are merged, each entry listing the most common genes and DNA. For this sample there are roughly 150,000 distinct CDR3 sequences; 94% appear just once. The ten most abundant clones make up about 0.094% of the sample. Input material: CD4+ T cells from PBMCs. These TCRs come from a human donor with multiple sclerosis.

The chain combines TRBV9 with TRBJ2-3, with D possibly being TRBD2 (5 bases). The CDR3 consists of 16 residues. CDR1 and CDR2 (germline): SGDLS, YYNGEE. V gave up 0 bases and J gave up 2 bases, with 13 bases separating them. The CDR3 bases are TGTGCCAGCAGCGTAGGACTGGGGAGCCCCACAGATACGCAGTATTTT. It encodes CASSVGLGSPTDTQYF. The complete variable domain, with remaining parts taken from reference TRBV9 and TRBJ2-3, reads DSGVTQTPKHLITATGQRVTLRCSPRSGDLSVYWYQQSLDQGLQFLIQYYNGEERAKGNILERFSAQQFPDLHSELNLSSLELGDSALYFCASSVGLGSPTDTQYFGPGTRLTVL.

The CDR3 reads CASSPRPAQGPDTQYF. CDR3 nucleotides: TGTGCCAGCAGTCCCCGCCCGGCCCAGGGCCCAGATACGCAGTATTTT. The chain carries TRBV6-6 and TRBJ2-3; perhaps TRBD1 as D (5 bases). Germline values: CDR1 MNHNY, CDR2 SVGAGI (reference sequence). The V gene lost 5 bases and the J gene lost 4 bases, with 19 bases spanning the gap. The CDR3 covers 16 residues.

In nucleotides, the CDR3 is TGCAGTGCTAGAACAGCCCTAAACTATGGCTACACCTTC. Protein: CSARTALNYGYTF. The V and J genes are TRBV20-1 and TRBJ1-2; no clear D gene. Trimming took 2 bases from V and 2 from J, leaving 9 bases between them. The CDR3 loop spans 13 amino acids. Germline CDR1 and CDR2: DFQATT and SNEGSKA (reference sequence).